This record covers a single T cell receptor (beta chain). As yet, its antigen is unknown. This record comes from a study of T cell responses to AZD1222 COVID-19 vaccine. Study conclusions and caveats: Clonal diversity may have been underestimated, and the donors were mostly white British, with more females than males.

Second doses that came at about 4 or about 12 weeks were put together. V was clipped by 4 bases and J by 12 bases; unmatched bases: 10. CDR3 length: 15 amino acids. Germline values: CDR1 SEHNR, CDR2 FQNEAQ (reference sequence). The data were produced by immunoSEQ multiplex PCR, yet TCRdb's version contains in-frame clones alone and is incomplete. The table lists about 110,000 clones, over 90% of them singletons. This sequence originates from an adult who received the AZD1222 COVID-19 vaccine. The source was peripheral blood, collected 28 days after the second AZD1222 dose. The rearrangement joins TRBV7-9 to TRBJ1-6, with 9 bases matching TRBD1. CDR3 loop: CASSSFAGQGKPLHF. Written as DNA, the CDR3 is TGTGCCAGCAGCTCCTTTGCGGGACAGGGAAAACCCCTCCACTTT. Using reference TRBV7-9 and TRBJ1-6 for the parts outside the CDR3, the full variable domain is DTGVSQNPRHKITKRGQNVTFRCDPISEHNRLYWYRQTLGQGPEFLTYFQNEAQLEKSRLLSDRFSAERPKGSFSTLEIQRTEQGDSAMYLCASSSFAGQGKPLHFGNGTRLTVT.